This entry describes one TCR beta chain. Its antigen is not known. Losses at the gene ends were 5 bases for V and 2 bases for J; bases not matched to a gene: 6. The CDR3 spans 15 residues. Germline V gene data show CDR1 as MNHEY and CDR2 as SMNVEV (reference sequence). TCRdb keeps only in-frame clones here, not all; method: immunoSEQ multiplex PCR. Found here are approximately 110,000 clones, roughly 90% of them singletons; the top ten hold 4% to 4.5%. This specimen belongs to a study of T cell responses to AZD1222 COVID-19 vaccine. For the study at large: Analyses pooled second doses at about 4 or about 12 weeks. General observations from the study: The study sampled repertoires only after the peak T cell response. Along spike, vaccine-associated CD4 TCRs were found throughout, with dominance at 160-218 and 743-854. Just a handful of AZD1222 recipients were seropositive at baseline.

The TCR originated in an adult in good health. Sequenced here: peripheral blood, sampled on day 0 of AZD1222 vaccination. The rearrangement uses TRBV27 and TRBJ1-2; 9 bases align to TRBD1. The CDR3 sequence is CASSPGDRENYGYTF. DNA of the CDR3: TGTGCCAGCAGTCCAGGGGACAGGGAGAACTATGGCTACACCTTC.